A selection of T cell receptor beta chains follows, all from one sample in a study of identical twins. TCRdb re-called the 5' RACE reads with MiXCR, one entry per CDR3 protein. The data hold roughly 770,000 distinct CDR3 sequences, with over 15% observed a single time. This same sample was also part of a study on T cells expressing NK-cell markers.

Sequenced input: PBMCs. These receptors were taken from a woman aged 18-29 years in good health. Each CDR3 is given with its conserved first and last residue. The order of the fields is J gene, D gene, V gene, clone size, CDR3 DNA, CDR3 protein. The D gene is left open where the match is weak. The listing skips clone size in some rows; elsewhere it reads once, few, many or a size class.

>TRBJ2-7|TRBD2|TRBV9|-
TGTGCCAGCAGCGTAGGAATAGCGGGAGCGGGGGAGCAGTACTTC
CASSVGIAGAGEQYF
>TRBJ2-1|TRBD1|TRBV5-1|-
TGCGCCAGCAGCTCCGGGACAGGGATCCTTAATGAGCAGTTCTTC
CASSSGTGILNEQFF
>TRBJ2-1|TRBD1|TRBV9|-
TGTGCCAGCAGCGGAAGGGGGACAGGCATGAATGAGCAGTTCTTC
CASSGRGTGMNEQFF
>TRBJ2-1|TRBD2|TRBV12-3/TRBV12-4|few
TGTGCCAGCAGACTAGCGGTGTGGAGTGAGCAGTTCTTC
CASRLAVWSEQFF
>TRBJ1-2|-|TRBV7-6|few
TGTGCCAGCAGCCTCCCAGGGGAATACTATGGCTACACCTTC
CASSLPGEYYGYTF
>TRBJ2-1|-|TRBV9|-
TGTGCCAGCAGCGGATCACAAATCGCCGAGCAGTTCTTC
CASSGSQIAEQFF
>TRBJ2-3|-|TRBV10-3|many
TGTGCCATCTCCTTGGGGATAAGAACAGATACGCAGTATTTT
CAISLGIRTDTQYF
>TRBJ2-3|TRBD1|TRBV29-1|-
TGCAGCGTTGAAGGTCGGACAGGCTTAGATACGCAGTATTTT
CSVEGRTGLDTQYF
>TRBJ1-1|-|TRBV20-1|few
TGCAGTGCTAGGAATTTCGGGGGGCAGGTGAACACTGAAGCTTTCTTT
CSARNFGGQVNTEAFF
>TRBJ2-3|-|TRBV4-2|few
TGTGCCAGCAGCCAAGGGGTCGCGGATACGCAGTATTTT
CASSQGVADTQYF
>TRBJ2-7|-|TRBV18|-
TGTGCCAGCTCAATCAGGGATGACGGCGAGCAGTACTTC
CASSIRDDGEQYF
>TRBJ2-2|-|TRBV27|-
TGTGCCAGCACCCTACAGAACACCGGGGAGCTGTTTTTT
CASTLQNTGELFF
>TRBJ2-3|-|TRBV5-1|-
TGCGCCAGCAGCTTGGAATACGATACGCAGTATTTT
CASSLEYDTQYF
>TRBJ2-3|TRBD2|TRBV20-1|-
TGCAGTGCCCCGCGGGGGACAGATACGCAGTATTTT
CSAPRGTDTQYF
>TRBJ2-5|-|TRBV12-3/TRBV12-4|-
TGTGCCAGCAGTTTTTCGGGTCGGGAGCTCCAAGAGACCCAGTACTTC
CASSFSGRELQETQYF
>TRBJ1-3|TRBD1|TRBV6-1|-
TGTGCCAGCAGGGGACAGGGGGCAGACACCATATATTTT
CASRGQGADTIYF
>TRBJ2-7|TRBD2|TRBV9|-
TGTGCCAGCAGCCCCGGCGGGGGACCCCACTACGAGCAGTACTTC
CASSPGGGPHYEQYF
>TRBJ1-1|-|TRBV12-3/TRBV12-4|many
TGTGCCAGCTTAGGCGGGGCCACTGAAGCTTTCTTT
CASLGGATEAFF
>TRBJ2-1|-|TRBV12-3/TRBV12-4|-
TGTGCCAGCAGTTTCCGTGCCGCCAATGAGCAGTTCTTC
CASSFRAANEQFF
>TRBJ2-2|TRBD2|TRBV20-1|-
TGCAGTGCTAGAGGAGAGAGCGGGAGGAACACCGGGGAGCTGTTTTTT
CSARGESGRNTGELFF
>TRBJ2-7|TRBD2|TRBV4-3|-
TGCGCCAGCAGCCATAGCGGGACCAGCTCCTACGAGCAGTACTTC
CASSHSGTSSYEQYF
>TRBJ2-2|-|TRBV9|-
TGTGCCAGCAGCGTAGGGGAAGACACCGGGGAGCTGTTTTTT
CASSVGEDTGELFF
>TRBJ1-5|TRBD1|TRBV12-3/TRBV12-4|few
TGTGCCAGCAGTGCGGGACAGGGCCGCAATCAGCCCCAGCATTTT
CASSAGQGRNQPQHF
>TRBJ2-1|-|TRBV7-9|few
TGTGCCAGCAGCTTAGAGGGAAGTCGCTACAATGAGCAGTTCTTC
CASSLEGSRYNEQFF
>TRBJ2-1|-|TRBV6-1|many
TGTGCCAGCAAACGACGAGGGAACAATGAGCAGTTCTTC
CASKRRGNNEQFF
>TRBJ2-1|-|TRBV27|many
TGTGCCAGCAAAGCTGGAAACTATGAGCAGTTCTTC
CASKAGNYEQFF
>TRBJ1-2|TRBD1|TRBV18|few
TGTGCCAGCTCACCCTGGGACAGGCACTATGGCTACACCTTC
CASSPWDRHYGYTF
>TRBJ2-6|-|TRBV5-6|few
TGTGCCAGCAGCTCCCGGTCCGACTCTGGGGCCAACGTCCTGACTTTC
CASSSRSDSGANVLTF